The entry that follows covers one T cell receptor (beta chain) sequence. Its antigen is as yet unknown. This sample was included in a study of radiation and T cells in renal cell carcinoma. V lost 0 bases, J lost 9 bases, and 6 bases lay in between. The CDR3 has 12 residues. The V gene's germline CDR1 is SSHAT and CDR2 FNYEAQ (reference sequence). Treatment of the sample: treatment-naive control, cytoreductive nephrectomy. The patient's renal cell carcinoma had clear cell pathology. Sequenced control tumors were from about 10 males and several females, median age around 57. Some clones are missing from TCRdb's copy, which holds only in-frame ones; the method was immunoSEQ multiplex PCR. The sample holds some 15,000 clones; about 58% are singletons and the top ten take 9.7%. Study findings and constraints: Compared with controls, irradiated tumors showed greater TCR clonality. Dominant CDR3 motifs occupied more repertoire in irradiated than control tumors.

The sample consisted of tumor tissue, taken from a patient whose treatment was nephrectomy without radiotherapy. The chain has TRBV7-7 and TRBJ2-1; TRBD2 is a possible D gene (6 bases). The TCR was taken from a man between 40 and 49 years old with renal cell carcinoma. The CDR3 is CASSLAGGEQFF. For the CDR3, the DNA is TGTGCCAGCAGCTTAGCGGGAGGTGAGCAGTTCTTC.